The clone carrying this T cell receptor (beta chain) was counted between two and nine times. Its antigen is currently unknown. Germline CDR1 is SGHNT and CDR2 is YYREEE (reference sequence). This CDR3 has 12 amino acids. This entry comes from a study of T cell repertoires in cytomegalovirus infection. Study information: Public TCR beta signatures provided an indication of both CMV infection and a matching HLA type. Study-level findings and limits: The study found HLA-C-restricted CMV-specific TCR beta clonotypes dominating the ex vivo response. People with CMV and the relevant HLA were identified by cumulative public TCR beta family frequency.

TCRdb ran MiXCR on the reads and lists one entry per CDR3 protein. Counted here are some 600,000 distinct CDR3 sequences, roughly a quarter occurring once; the ten biggest clones make up 6.5% to 10%. The chain is built from TRBV5-4 and TRBJ1-1, with D possibly being TRBD1 (5 bases). Sequenced input: CD8+ T cells from PBMCs. The receptor was isolated from a human donor in good health (CMV status not recorded). Some clones in this sample may be carry-over from other donors' samples. CDR3 amino acids: CAWGSENTEAFF. CDR3 DNA: TGTGCTTGGGGCAGCGAGAACACTGAAGCTTTCTTT.